The 17 T cell receptor beta chains below were found in one sample sequenced in a study of blood T cell repertoires in COVID-19. The protocol was immunoSEQ multiplex PCR, while the TCRdb copy is restricted to in-frame clones and leaves out a portion. Of tens of thousands of clones listed, roughly 90% are singletons. The sequencing input was peripheral blood. The source is a man aged 65 to 85 with active or convalescent COVID-19.

V and J are TRBV7-2 and TRBJ2-7, with D perhaps TRBD2 (6 bases). V was shortened by 5 bases and J by 2 bases, with 13 bases between the two germline ends. Germline CDR1 and CDR2: SGHTA and FQGNSA. This CDR3 has 14 residues. CDR3 region: CASSPTSSTYEQYF. CDR3 nucleotides: TGTGCCAGCAGCCCGACTAGTTCTACCTACGAGCAGTACTTC.

The gene calls are TRBV5-1 and TRBJ1-2; 11 positions agree with TRBD1. CDR3 size: 15 residues. Germline V gene lookup returns CDR1 SGHRS and CDR2 YFSETQ. The V segment lost 4 bases and the J segment 4 bases; nucleotides outside the gene matches: 6. CDR3 protein: CASSEGQGGGYGYTF. The CDR3 DNA reads as TGCGCCAGCAGCGAGGGACAGGGGGGAGGCTATGGCTACACCTTC.

In DNA form, the CDR3 reads TGTGCCAGCAGGGTTGGGACAGGGGTTAGTACCTACAATGAGCAGTTCTTC. This encodes CASRVGTGVSTYNEQFF. The chain joins TRBV2 to TRBJ2-1, with TRBD1 matching over 10 bases. With V trimmed by 6 bases and J by 2 bases, 10 bases remained unmatched. This CDR3 spans 17 amino acids. Germline V lookup: CDR1 SNHLY, CDR2 FYNNEI.

This clone is categorized as large. CDR3 coding DNA: TGTGCCACCAGCAGAGATGTGGGCAGTGCTTCACCCCTCCACTTT. Translated, it gives CATSRDVGSASPLHF. The chain couples TRBV15 to TRBJ1-6; no firm D call. This CDR3 region has 15 residues. The ends were cut back, 0 bases at V and 9 bases at J, with 12 bases in the middle. CDR1 is LNHNV, CDR2 YYDKDF, per germline (reference sequence). The whole variable domain, remainder taken from reference TRBV15 and TRBJ1-6, is DAMVIQNPRYQVTQFGKPVTLSCSQTLNHNVMYWYQQKSSQAPKLLFHYYDKDFNNEADTPDNFQSRRPNTSFCFLDIRSPGLGDTAMYLCATSRDVGSASPLHFGNGTRLTVT.

CDR3 amino acids: CASSPLGSQPQHF. CDR3 bases: TGTGCCAGCAGCCCTCTGGGGAGTCAGCCCCAGCATTTT. This sequence joins TRBV7-2 and TRBJ1-5; D gene unclear. V lost 5 bases, J lost 6 bases, and 11 bases lay in between. CDR1 SGHTA and CDR2 FQGNSA come from the germline V gene. The CDR3 is 13 amino acids.

The rearrangement uses TRBV28 and TRBJ1-2, with 7 bases identical to TRBD1. CDR3 length: 14 amino acids. Trimming at V came to 3 bases and at J to 6 bases, leaving 7 bases not matched to a gene. The germline gives CDR1 MDHEN, CDR2 SYDVKM. The CDR3 spells CASSFSGQGDGYTF. The CDR3 DNA sequence: TGTGCCAGCAGTTTTTCGGGTCAGGGGGATGGCTACACCTTC.

V and J are TRBV27 and TRBJ2-3, with D hard to call. Germline V gives CDR1 MNHEY, CDR2 SMNVEV (reference sequence). The ends were cut back, 2 bases at V and 0 bases at J, with 12 bases in the middle. This CDR3 has 16 amino acids. CDR3 nucleotides: TGTGCCAGCAGTTTACAGAATCCTTATAGCACAGATACGCAGTATTTT. Translating gives CASSLQNPYSTDTQYF.

V and J are TRBV30 and TRBJ2-7; D possibly corresponds to TRBD1 (6 bases). CDR3 length: 12 amino acids. CDR1 is GTSNPN, CDR2 SVGIG, per germline (reference sequence). Trimming cost V 3 bases and J 6 bases, with 12 bases left between them. CDR3 nucleotides: TGTGCCTGGAGCCAATCAGGGGTCGAGCAGTACTTC. This sequence encodes CAWSQSGVEQYF.

The chain carries TRBV5-1 and TRBJ2-5; the match to TRBD2 covers 15 bases. V gave up 3 bases and J gave up 1 base; unmatched junction bases: 7. There are 18 residues in the CDR3. CDR1 and CDR2 from the germline V gene are SGHRS and YFSETQ. The CDR3 here is CASSYGTSGGTRQETQYF. The DNA for the CDR3 is TGCGCCAGCAGCTACGGGACTAGCGGGGGGACCCGCCAAGAGACCCAGTACTTC.

The chain carries TRBV4-1 and TRBJ1-5; D is perhaps TRBD1 (5 bases). Between the trimmed V and J ends, which lost 1 base and 5 bases, there was a span of 9 bases. CDR3 length: 14 amino acids. Germline lookup yields CDR1 MGHRA and CDR2 YSYEKL. Here the CDR3 reads CASSQARRDQPQHF. The CDR3 bases are TGCGCCAGCAGCCAAGCTCGCAGGGATCAGCCCCAGCATTTT.

The count of this clone is one. The V call is TRBV7-2, the J call TRBJ2-7; 7 nucleotides match TRBD1. V was pared by 1 base and J by 4 bases, with 7 bases of the junction left unmatched. Germline V gene data show CDR1 as SGHTA and CDR2 as FQGNSA. The CDR3 contains 15 residues. The CDR3 region is CASSLVTGPGYEQYF. CDR3 in DNA: TGTGCCAGCAGCTTAGTGACAGGGCCTGGTTACGAGCAGTACTTC.

The V and J genes are TRBV6-5 and TRBJ2-5; 8 bases map to TRBD1. The CDR3 has 15 amino acids. V shed 5 bases and J 1 base; nucleotides not matched to a gene: 6. In germline, CDR1 is MNHEY, CDR2 SVGAGI. The CDR3 loop is CASSRTGRLQETQYF. The CDR3, as DNA: TGTGCCAGCAGTCGGACAGGGAGACTCCAAGAGACCCAGTACTTC.

The chain has TRBV7-2 and TRBJ2-3; 9 nucleotides agree with TRBD2. There are 16 residues in the CDR3. V shed 1 base, J shed 6 bases, and the junction held 8 bases outside the gene matches. Germline CDR1 is SGHTA and CDR2 is FQGNSA. CDR3 sequence reads: CASSLVVRGGRDTQYF. The CDR3, as DNA: TGTGCCAGCAGCTTAGTCGTGCGGGGGGGCCGTGATACGCAGTATTTT.

This rearrangement joins TRBV9 to TRBJ2-3; D is possibly TRBD2 (6 bases). Trimming took off 2 bases at V and 5 bases at J, with 12 bases between the two ends. The CDR3 contains 14 residues. Germline lookup yields CDR1 SGDLS and CDR2 YYNGEE. DNA of the CDR3: TGTGCCAGCAGCGTTAAACTAGCTCTAGATACGCAGTATTTT. Translation: CASSVKLALDTQYF.

The genes are TRBV10-1 and TRBJ1-1; D not resolved. Looked up from germline, CDR1 is WNHNN and CDR2 is SYGVQD (reference sequence). The V end was cut by 3 bases, the J end by 0 bases, with 8 bases between. The CDR3 covers 14 residues. The CDR3 region is CASSETGLNTEAFF. CDR3 in DNA: TGCGCCAGCAGTGAAACGGGATTGAACACTGAAGCTTTCTTT.

The gene calls are TRBV6-5 and TRBJ1-4; TRBD1 matches 9 bases. The CDR3 has 15 amino acids. The V segment lost 6 bases and the J segment 7 bases; nucleotides outside the gene matches: 9. The germline CDR1 and CDR2 sequences are MNHEY and SVGAGI. As DNA, the CDR3 is TGTGCCAGCAGAAACAGGGACAGGGTAGCTGAAAAACTGTTTTTT. The encoded protein is CASRNRDRVAEKLFF.

This chain joins TRBV14 and TRBJ2-2; possibly TRBD2 for D (6 bases). Germline CDR1 SGHDN, CDR2 FVKESK. Trimming removed 1 base from V and 3 bases from J, with 9 bases in between. The CDR3 has 15 amino acids. The CDR3 loop is CASSQGTSYTGELFF. The CDR3 region has the DNA TGTGCCAGCAGCCAAGGAACTAGCTACACCGGGGAGCTGTTTTTT.